One T cell receptor beta chain is described in this entry. Its antigen is unknown. Use of 60 Vbeta and 13 Jbeta primers characterized the PCR. Libraries were prepared by immunoSEQ multiplex PCR; TCRdb keeps only in-frame clonotypes and omits some of them. The repertoire holds more than 75,000 clones, with about 85% as singletons. The sample belongs to a study of cytomegalovirus exposure and HLA in healthy donors. Overall study: Early release data held some 79 million unique TCRs from HLA-typed donors. Study-level points and caveats: A prior analysis recorded that most TCR beta V segments were productive about 87% or about 30% of the time.

V lost 2 bases and J lost 0, with 11 bases in between. CDR3 length equals 16 residues. CDR1 is SGHTA, CDR2 FQGNSA, per germline. This sequence originates from a woman aged 40 to 50 in good health and CMV-seropositive. The V and J genes are TRBV7-2 and TRBJ2-1; the D is unclear. Sequencing was done on a sample of PBMCs. The CDR3 DNA follows: TGTGCCAGCAGCTTAAGTGAGGCTCCCTCCTACAATGAGCAGTTCTTC. Translation: CASSLSEAPSYNEQFF. The variable domain in full, completed from reference TRBV7-2 and TRBJ2-1, reads GAGVSQSPSNKVTEKGKDVELRCDPISGHTALYWYRQSLGQGLEFLIYFQGNSAPDKSGLPSDRFSAERTGGSVSTLTIQRTQQEDSAVYLCASSLSEAPSYNEQFFGPGTRLTVL.